This T cell receptor beta chain stems from a study of CXCR3-negative and CXCR3-positive naive CD8 T cells. Whole-study results and caveats: Relative to memory CD8+ cells, whose diversity was much lower, both naive subsets had comparably high diversity. CXCR3-positive naive cells carried more hydrophobic TRB CDR3s than CXCR3-negative ones.

Comments on this clonotype: As yet, its antigen is unknown.

This CDR3 is built from 17 residues. Looked up from germline, CDR1 is MNHEY and CDR2 is SMNVEV (reference sequence). UMI labels and 5' RACE were used to prepare the TRB cDNA libraries. No DNA is given; TCRdb re-called the 5' RACE reads and lists each CDR3 protein once. This table holds 150,000 or so distinct CDR3 sequences. This receptor was taken from a human donor in good health. Some clones in this sample may be carry-over from other donors' samples. This rearrangement joins TRBV27 to TRBJ2-1; TCRdb proposes TRBD1, but this gene call is untestable without DNA. Source material: naive CXCR3+ CD8+ T cells from blood. The subset here: CD45RO-CCR7+CD27+CD95- naive CD8+ T cells expressing CXCR3 (TNR3+). CDR3 amino acids: CASRTAWGGSSYNEQFF.